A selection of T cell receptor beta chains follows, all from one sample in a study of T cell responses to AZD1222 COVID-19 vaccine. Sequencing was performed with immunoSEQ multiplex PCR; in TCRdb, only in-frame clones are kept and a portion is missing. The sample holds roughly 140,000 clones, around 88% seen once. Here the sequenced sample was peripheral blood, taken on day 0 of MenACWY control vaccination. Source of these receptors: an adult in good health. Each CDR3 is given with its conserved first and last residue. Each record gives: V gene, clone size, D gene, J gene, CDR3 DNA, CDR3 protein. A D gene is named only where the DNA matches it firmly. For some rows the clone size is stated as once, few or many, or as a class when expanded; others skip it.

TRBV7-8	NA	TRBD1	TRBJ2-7	TGTGCCAGCAGCGCGGGACAGGGTATCCGCGAGCAGTACTTC	CASSAGQGIREQYF
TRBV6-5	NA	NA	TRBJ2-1	TGTGCCAGCAGTTACTCGGAGGACAATGAGCAGTTCTTC	CASSYSEDNEQFF
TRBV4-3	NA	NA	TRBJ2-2	TGCGCCAGCAGCGAAACAGAGAACACCGGGGAGCTGTTTTTT	CASSETENTGELFF
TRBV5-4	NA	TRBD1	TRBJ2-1	TGTGCCAGCAGCTACGGGACAGACAATGAGCAGTTCTTC	CASSYGTDNEQFF
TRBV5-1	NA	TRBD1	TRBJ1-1	TGCGCCAGCAGCCCCGGGACAGTGAACACTGAAGCTTTCTTT	CASSPGTVNTEAFF
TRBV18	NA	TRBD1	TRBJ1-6	TGTGCCAGCTCAACTGACAGGGGGCTTTCACCCCTCCACTTT	CASSTDRGLSPLHF
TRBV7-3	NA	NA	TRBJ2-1	TGTGCCAGCAGCTTGATCGCGGGGAGCAATGAGCAGTTCTTC	CASSLIAGSNEQFF
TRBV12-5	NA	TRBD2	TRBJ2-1	TGTGCTAGTGGGGGAGGGGAGCAGTTCTTC	CASGGGEQFF
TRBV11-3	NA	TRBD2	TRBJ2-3	TGTGCCAGCAGCCACCGGACTAGCGGGAGGGGCACAGATACGCAGTATTTT	CASSHRTSGRGTDTQYF
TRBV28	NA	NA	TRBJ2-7	TGTGCCAGCAGTATTGGCGGGGCTTCCTACGAGCAGTACTTC	CASSIGGASYEQYF
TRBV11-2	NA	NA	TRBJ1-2	TGTGCCAGCAGCTTTGGGGGAGAAGGAAGCTATGGCTACACCTTC	CASSFGGEGSYGYTF
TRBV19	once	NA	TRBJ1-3	TGTGCCAGTAGTTCACACGGACCAACTTTCTCTGGAAACACCATATATTTT	CASSSHGPTFSGNTIYF
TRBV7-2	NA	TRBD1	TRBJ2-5	TGTGCCAGCAGCTTATCAGGGACAGTACCTTGGGAGACCCAGTACTTC	CASSLSGTVPWETQYF
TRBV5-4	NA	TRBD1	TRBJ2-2	TGTGCCAGCAGCTTGGAACCCTGGACAGGGGGCAGTACCGGGGAGCTGTTTTTT	CASSLEPWTGGSTGELFF
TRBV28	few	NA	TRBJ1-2	TGTGCCAGCACCCCCAGGGAGGACTATGGCTACACCTTC	CASTPREDYGYTF
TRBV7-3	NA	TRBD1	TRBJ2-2	TGTGCCAGCAGCTTACAGGGGGCGGGCACCGGGGAGCTGTTTTTT	CASSLQGAGTGELFF
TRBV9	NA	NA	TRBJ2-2	TGTGCCAGCAGGGCCAGTAGGGGGGGCCCCGGGGAGCTGTTTTTT	CASRASRGGPGELFF
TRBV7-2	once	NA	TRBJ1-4	TGTGCCAGCAGCTCCGGTGGGACTAATGAAAAACTGTTTTTT	CASSSGGTNEKLFF
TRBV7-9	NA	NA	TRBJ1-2	TGTGCCAGCAGCTTAGTTCAAGACTATGGCTACACCTTC	CASSLVQDYGYTF
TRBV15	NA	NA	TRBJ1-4	TGTGCCACCAGCAGAGATATCCCGAATGAAAAACTGTTTTTT	CATSRDIPNEKLFF
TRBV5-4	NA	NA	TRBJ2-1	TGTGCCAGCAGCAAACCTGACAGTAGTGAGCAGTTCTTC	CASSKPDSSEQFF
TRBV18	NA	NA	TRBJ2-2	TGTGCCAGCTCACTGGAGTTTCGCGGGGAGCTGTTTTTT	CASSLEFRGELFF
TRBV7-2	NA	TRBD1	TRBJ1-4	TGTGCCAGCAGCCGGACAGGGGGCGCTGAAAAACTGTTTTTT	CASSRTGGAEKLFF
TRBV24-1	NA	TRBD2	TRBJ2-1	TGTGCCACCAGTGATGCCGGGACTAGCGGGACTAGCTCCTACAATGAGCAGTTCTTC	CATSDAGTSGTSSYNEQFF
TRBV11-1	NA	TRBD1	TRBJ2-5	TGTGCCAGCAGCCTACGAGGGGGCACAGAGACCCAGTACTTC	CASSLRGGTETQYF
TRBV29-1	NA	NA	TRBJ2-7	TGCAGCGTTTACCAGGGTTACGAGCAGTACTTC	CSVYQGYEQYF
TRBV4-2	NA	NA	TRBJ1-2	TGTGCCAGCAGCCAAGATCTGTCGGGTAATGGACTCTATGGCTACACCTTC	CASSQDLSGNGLYGYTF
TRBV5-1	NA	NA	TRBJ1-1	TGCGCCAGCAGCTTGGATGTTGGGACTAGGGAAGCTTTCTTT	CASSLDVGTREAFF
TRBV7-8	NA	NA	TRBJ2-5	TGTGCCAGCAGCTTAGGAGTAGGAGAGACCCAGTACTTC	CASSLGVGETQYF
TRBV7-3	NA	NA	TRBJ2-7	TGTGCCAGCAGCCCACCCGGGACGGAGGCCCTATTGGGCTACGAGCAGTACTTC	CASSPPGTEALLGYEQYF
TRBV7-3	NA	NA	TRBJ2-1	TGTGCCAGCAGCCGGTGGTCCTCCGACAATGAGCAGTTCTTC	CASSRWSSDNEQFF
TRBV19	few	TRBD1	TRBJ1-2	TGTGCCAGTAGTATGACAGGGCCCACCTATGGCTACACCTTC	CASSMTGPTYGYTF
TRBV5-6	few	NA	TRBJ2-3	TGTGCCAGCAGCTCCTGGATCGATACGCAGTATTTT	CASSSWIDTQYF
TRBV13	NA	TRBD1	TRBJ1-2	TGTGCCAGCAGCTTAGCCGACAGGGTCCTATCCTATGGCTACACCTTC	CASSLADRVLSYGYTF
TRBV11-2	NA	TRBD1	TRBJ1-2	TGTGCCAGCACCACTAGACAGGGACTTGGCTACACCTTC	CASTTRQGLGYTF
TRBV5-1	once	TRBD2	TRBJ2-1	TGCGCCAGCAGCGTACTGACTAGCGGGGGGTACAATGAGCAGTTCTTC	CASSVLTSGGYNEQFF